The present entry profiles one T cell receptor beta chain with its context. Its antigen remains unidentified. This CDR3 has 15 amino acids. Trimming pared 7 bases from V and 4 bases from J, leaving 17 bases between. The germline V gene encodes CDR1 MDHEN and CDR2 SYDVKM. Sequencing was designed to attain a depth spanning 1 in 200,000 to 1 in 1 million T cells. Sequencing was performed with immunoSEQ multiplex PCR; in TCRdb, only in-frame clones are kept and a portion is missing. Here the sample spans more than 85,000 clones, roughly three quarters being singletons. This record belongs to a study of cytotoxic CD8 clonotypes in ibrutinib-treated CLL. Study as a whole: Timing of response sample collection was a median about twelve months after treatment start, with a range of 6 to 36.

Study-wide points: Public clonotypes were seen rarely and were contracted or stable on treatment. Clonality at baseline surpassed age-matched healthy donors and tracked circulating CD8+ T-cell counts.

The material sequenced was PBMCs, taken after 24 months of ibrutinib treatment. J is TRBJ1-3 and V is TRBV28; tentatively, D is TRBD1 (6 bases). The sequence was collected from a human donor with chronic lymphocytic leukemia. The CDR3 coding sequence is TGTGCCAGCACCAGGTCGGGGGCTTCGGGAAACACCATATATTTT. This sequence encodes CASTRSGASGNTIYF.